Listed here are 11 T cell receptor beta chains from one sample, sequenced in a study of cytomegalovirus exposure and HLA in healthy donors. The PCR contained 60 Vbeta and 13 Jbeta primers. Some clones are missing from TCRdb's copy, which holds only in-frame ones; the method was immunoSEQ multiplex PCR. The sample table includes tens of thousands of clones. Sequencing was done on a sample of PBMCs. These receptor sequences come from a man over 45 in good health and CMV-seronegative.

The chain is built from TRBV19 and TRBJ2-1; 8 nucleotides line up with TRBD2. J was trimmed by 6 bases and V by 2 bases; bases with no gene match: 12. CDR1 and CDR2 from the germline V gene are LNHDA and SQIVND (reference sequence). CDR3 length equals 17 residues. The CDR3 nucleotides read TGTGCCAGTAGTATACGGGCTGGCGGGGGGCCGGGCAATGAGCAGTTCTTC. Encoded protein: CASSIRAGGGPGNEQFF. Filled out from reference TRBV19 and TRBJ2-1, the complete variable domain reads DGGITQSPKYLFRKEGQNVTLSCEQNLNHDAMYWYRQDPGQGLRLIYYSQIVNDFQKGDIAEGYSVSREKKESFPLTVTSAQKNPTAFYLCASSIRAGGGPGNEQFFGPGTRLTVL.

Regarding this clone: The same CDR3 also results from other DNA sequences found in this sample. This chain joins TRBV9 and TRBJ1-1, with D uncertain. Germline V gene sequence: CDR1 SGDLS, CDR2 YYNGEE. With 0 bases removed from V and 1 base from J, the gap between germline ends came to 4 bases. This CDR3 region has 13 residues. Here the CDR3 reads CASSVAGNTEAFF. CDR3 coding DNA: TGTGCCAGCAGCGTAGCGGGGAACACTGAAGCTTTCTTT. Filled out from reference TRBV9 and TRBJ1-1, the complete variable domain reads DSGVTQTPKHLITATGQRVTLRCSPRSGDLSVYWYQQSLDQGLQFLIQYYNGEERAKGNILERFSAQQFPDLHSELNLSSLELGDSALYFCASSVAGNTEAFFGQGTRLTVV.

This chain uses TRBV5-1 with TRBJ1-1; TRBD1 matches at 8 bases. There are 15 residues in the CDR3. Germline CDR1 reads SGHRS; CDR2 reads YFSETQ. V trimming: 4 bases; J trimming: 5 bases; junction bases outside the gene matches: 10. The CDR3 region is CASSMTGAGSTEAFF. Here the CDR3 DNA reads TGCGCCAGCAGCATGACAGGGGCCGGGTCTACTGAAGCTTTCTTT.

The CDR3 region has the DNA TGTGCCAGCAGCGTAGGAGTTAGGCGGACAGGTACAGATACGCAGTATTTT. Amino acid sequence: CASSVGVRRTGTDTQYF. This rearrangement joins TRBV9 to TRBJ2-3, with 7 bases matching TRBD1. V lost 0 bases to trimming and J lost 3 bases; unmatched junction nucleotides: 10. Germline loops: CDR1 SGDLS, CDR2 YYNGEE. The CDR3 contains 17 residues.

The chain recombines TRBV4-3 with TRBJ2-3; D is unclear. V dropped 4 bases and J dropped 1 base, with 18 bases sitting between them. The CDR3 loop spans 17 amino acids. Per the germline V gene, CDR1 is LGHNA and CDR2 is YSLEER. Written as DNA, the CDR3 is TGCGCCAGCAGCCGGTCGTACCGCGGCGCCGGCACAGATACGCAGTATTTT. It is translated as CASSRSYRGAGTDTQYF.

The chain recombines TRBV30 with TRBJ2-2; possible D gene TRBD2, 6 bases. The CDR3 is made up of 15 amino acids. V was shortened by 1 base and J by 5 bases, with 14 bases between the two germline ends. Germline CDR1 reads GTSNPN; CDR2 reads SVGIG (reference sequence). The CDR3 here is CAWSGGRGSTGELFF. For the CDR3, the DNA is TGTGCCTGGAGTGGAGGGCGGGGTAGTACCGGGGAGCTGTTTTTT. The variable domain in full, completed from reference TRBV30 and TRBJ2-2, reads SQTIHQWPATLVQPVGSPLSLECTVEGTSNPNLYWYRQAAGRGLQLLFYSVGIGQISSEVPQNLSASRPQDRQFILSSKKLLLSDSGFYLCAWSGGRGSTGELFFGEGSRLTVL.

The V and J genes are TRBV10-3 and TRBJ1-5, with D possibly TRBD1 on 5 matching bases. Germline CDR1 is ENHRY and CDR2 is SYGVKD. V was trimmed by 10 bases and J by 2 bases, leaving 18 bases between them. CDR3 length: 15 amino acids. CDR3 nucleotides: TGTGCCACTCGGGGGGTGGTCGGGGGCAATCAGCCCCAGCATTTT. It is translated as CATRGVVGGNQPQHF.

The J gene is TRBJ1-5, the V gene TRBV9; D call uncertain. CDR1 SGDLS and CDR2 YYNGEE come from the germline V gene. The CDR3 covers 14 residues. Trimming left V 1 base short and J 6 bases short, with 11 bases between. CDR3 region: CASSVSGRSQPQHF. CDR3 DNA sequence: TGTGCCAGCAGCGTATCGGGGAGGTCTCAGCCCCAGCATTTT.

The CDR3 loop reads CASSAQGTYEQYF. In DNA, the CDR3 is TGTGCCAGCAGCGCGCAGGGGACCTACGAGCAGTACTTC. The gene calls are TRBV4-2 and TRBJ2-7; D is perhaps TRBD1 (6 bases). The germline CDR1 and CDR2 sequences are LGHNA and YNFKEQ. Between the trimmed V and J ends, which lost 5 bases and 2 bases, there was a span of 10 bases. This CDR3 has 13 amino acids.

This chain connects TRBV15 to TRBJ2-3; D might be TRBD1 (5 bases). This CDR3 has 16 amino acids. The V gene lost 2 bases and the J gene lost 0 bases, with 12 bases spanning the gap. CDR1 and CDR2 from the germline V gene are LNHNV and YYDKDF (reference sequence). CDR3 sequence (DNA): TGTGCCACCAGCAGAACAGGAAAACCTAGCACAGATACGCAGTATTTT. The encoded protein is CATSRTGKPSTDTQYF.

The chain joins TRBV6-5 to TRBJ1-1; D possibly corresponds to TRBD1 (5 bases). CDR3 length: 15 residues. Between the trimmed V and J ends, which lost 2 bases and 3 bases, there was a span of 13 bases. Germline CDR1 and CDR2: MNHEY and SVGAGI. This chain's CDR3 is CASSYTGGGDTEAFF. The CDR3 DNA is TGTGCCAGCAGTTACACGGGGGGAGGGGACACTGAAGCTTTCTTT.